This TCR beta chain stems from a study of response to subunit inactivated influenza vaccine listed by TCRdb under 2018. Notes on the research overall: The study used deep quantitative T cell receptor repertoire profiling to track responses to a trivalent subunit inactivated influenza vaccine. Study-level results and caveats: According to the authors, only a limited number of new T cells may be recruited by each seasonal influenza vaccination.

Library generation was performed with RT-PCR. The sequencing machine was an Illumina HiSeq 2500. Starting from the raw public reads, TCRdb applied fastp trimming at Q25, assembled clones with MiXCR and retained in-frame beta chains. Records with the same CDR3 protein are collapsed into one entry carrying the most frequent genes and DNA. Across this sample there are a few hundred thousand distinct CDR3 sequences, with 14% seen only once. Clones ranked in the top ten supply over 8.5% of the sample. Spanning cysteine to phenylalanine, the CDR3 consists of 19 amino acids. The DNA shown is the 57-base CDR3, in frame from base 1. V loses 0 bases at its end and J loses 4 bases; junction bases beyond the gene matches: 11. CDR1 MNHEY and CDR2 SVGAGI were looked up in the germline V gene. Comment on this clonotype: Its specific antigen is unknown. Base qualities are missing; no much larger clone stands one base away.

The sequenced sample was PBMCs from blood, obtained 11 to 12 days after vaccination. This clonotype was obtained from a man aged 50 or older who received an inactivated influenza vaccine. Donor details come from another sample of the same person, matched by shared clones. The chain uses TRBV6-5 and TRBJ2-1; TRBD2 lines up with 11 middle nucleotides. This receptor has the CDR3 CASSYSTGAGTSGYNEQFF. The DNA is TGTGCCAGCAGTTACTCGACAGGGGCCGGGACTAGCGGTTACAATGAGCAGTTCTTC.